Presented here are 7 T cell receptor beta chains from one specimen sequenced in a study of blood T cells in healthy people across ages (dated by TCRdb to between 2014 and 2017). The library was generated by 5' RACE. Sequencer: Illumina HiSeq 2500. A second PCR of about 6 to 12 cycles was run with a J-beta primer mix and a sample-barcoded 5' primer. Using fastp trimming at Q25 and MiXCR clonotype assembly, TCRdb reanalyzed the public sequencing data and kept in-frame beta chains. Every CDR3 protein is listed once, alongside the most common genes and DNA of its rows. The sample profile shows some 800,000 distinct CDR3 sequences; 44% of them were found once. About 19% of the sample is taken by the ten largest. The sequenced sample was blood. The receptors were sampled from a man aged 60 to 69 in good health.

Only one count was recorded for this clonotype. The CDR3 coding sequence is TGCAGTGCTAGAGGAGGGTCATTGAGAACCTACGAGCAGTACTTC. It translates to CSARGGSLRTYEQYF. V usage is TRBV20-1 and J usage is TRBJ2-1; a possible D gene is TRBD2 (5 bases). The closer fit of TRBJ2-7 to the DNA end suggests the J call may be wrong. Germline V gene lookup returns CDR1 DFQATT and CDR2 SNEGSKA (reference sequence). CDR3 size: 15 residues.

About this clonotype itself: A much more abundant neighbour one base away suggests this may be a read error. The chain recombines TRBV12-3 or TRBV12-4 with TRBJ2-1; 7 positions match TRBD2. CDR3 length: 16 residues. V lost 6 bases to trimming and J lost 4 bases; unmatched junction nucleotides: 12. The CDR3 is CASSPGGARGYNEQFF. The DNA for the CDR3 is TGTGCCAGCAGCCCGGGGGGTGCCCGGGGTTACAATGAGCAGTTCTTC.

V and J are TRBV10-3 and TRBJ1-5; D may be TRBD1 (5 bases). Germline assignment: CDR1 ENHRY and CDR2 SYGVKD. There are 13 residues in the CDR3. V gave up 6 bases and J gave up 7 bases, with 13 bases separating them. DNA for the CDR3: TGTGCCATCAGGGGGGACCCCAAGCAGCCCCAGCATTTT. This codes for CAIRGDPKQPQHF.

This clonotype was detected only a few times. The V gene is TRBV7-9, the J gene TRBJ1-1; D call uncertain. Trimming stripped 5 bases from V and 3 bases from J, with 16 bases between. The CDR3 runs 15 residues. Germline V gene data show CDR1 as SEHNR and CDR2 as FQNEAQ (reference sequence). The DNA for the CDR3 is TGTGCCAGCAGCGCCGGGTTTTTCCCGGACACTGAAGCTTTCTTT. This sequence encodes CASSAGFFPDTEAFF.

This clonotype was detected only once. J is TRBJ1-2 and V is TRBV5-1, with D perhaps matching TRBD1 (6 bases). The CDR3 is 13 residues long. The V gene's germline CDR1 is SGHRS and CDR2 YFSETQ. With 4 bases removed from V and 4 bases from J, the gap between germline ends came to 11 bases. CDR3 protein: CASSTGHPYGYTF. In nucleotides, the CDR3 is TGCGCCAGCAGCACGGGACACCCCTATGGCTACACCTTC.

This chain uses TRBV28 with TRBJ1-4; no firm D call. The CDR3 loop spans 14 amino acids. V was clipped by 2 bases and J by 4 bases, with 8 bases between them. Per the germline V gene, CDR1 is MDHEN and CDR2 is SYDVKM. CDR3 nucleotide sequence: TGTGCCAGCAGTTTAAGCCAGCTTAATGAAAAACTGTTTTTT. Its protein product is CASSLSQLNEKLFF.

This chain connects TRBV5-1 to TRBJ2-3; TRBD2 is a possible D gene (5 bases). The CDR3 totals 15 residues. Germline V gene data show CDR1 as SGHRS and CDR2 as YFSETQ. V dropped 0 bases and J dropped 1 base, with 9 bases sitting between them. DNA of the CDR3: TGCGCCAGCAGCTTGGCCGGGATAGGCACAGATACGCAGTATTTT. Translation: CASSLAGIGTDTQYF. Using reference TRBV5-1 and TRBJ2-3 for the parts outside the CDR3, the full variable domain is KAGVTQTPRYLIKTRGQQVTLSCSPISGHRSVSWYQQTPGQGLQFLFEYFSETQRNKGNFPGRFSGRQFSNSRSEMNVSTLELGDSALYLCASSLAGIGTDTQYFGPGTRLTVL.